Listed here are 17 T cell receptor beta chains from one sample, sequenced in a study of shared clonotypes between healthy human individuals. Some clones are missing from TCRdb's copy, which holds only in-frame ones; the method was immunoSEQ multiplex PCR. The sample contains roughly 480,000 clones, around 80% of which appear only once. The sample was PBMCs. The source of these receptors is a woman aged 40 to 49 in good health. Some clones in this sample may be carry-over from other donors' samples.

This chain links TRBV7-8 with TRBJ1-5, with D possibly TRBD1 on 5 matching bases. Germline V gene data show CDR1 as SGHVS and CDR2 as FQNEAQ. Trimming took off 4 bases at V and 0 bases at J, with 10 bases between the two ends. This CDR3 is built from 15 residues. The CDR3 DNA reads as TGTGCCAGCAGCTCCAGGGAAAATAGCAATCAGCCCCAGCATTTT. This codes for CASSSRENSNQPQHF.

V gene TRBV7-9 combines with J gene TRBJ2-1, with D perhaps assigned TRBD1 or TRBD2 (5 bases each). This CDR3 region has 17 residues. CDR1 is SEHNR and CDR2 is FQNEAQ in the germline V gene (reference sequence). The V and J ends lost 1 base and 2 bases respectively, with 15 bases between them. The CDR3: CASSLGPGGVPYNEQFF. As DNA, the CDR3 is TGTGCCAGCAGCTTAGGCCCTGGGGGTGTCCCCTACAATGAGCAGTTCTTC.

The genes are TRBV27 and TRBJ2-7; 9 positions agree with TRBD1. Germline CDR1 MNHEY, CDR2 SMNVEV (reference sequence). The V and J ends lost 5 bases and 6 bases, in that order; junction bases with no gene match: 5. The CDR3 has 13 amino acids. CDR3 DNA: TGTGCCAGCAGTCCTCCGACAGGGGGCGAGCAGTACTTC. This translates into CASSPPTGGEQYF.

V gene TRBV5-1 combines with J gene TRBJ1-2; D is ambiguous. Germline V gene data show CDR1 as SGHRS and CDR2 as YFSETQ. There are 15 residues in the CDR3. The V and J ends lost 0 bases and 2 bases respectively, with 11 bases between them. CDR3: CASSLEWAANYGYTF. The CDR3 DNA is TGCGCCAGCAGCTTGGAATGGGCCGCAAACTATGGCTACACCTTC.

The rearrangement links TRBV4-3 to TRBJ2-1, with TRBD2 matching 7 bases. The CDR3 has 16 amino acids. V trimming: 0 bases; J trimming: 4 bases; junction bases outside the gene matches: 6. Germline V CDR1 and CDR2: LGHNA, YSLEER. Here the CDR3 reads CASSQEWEGGYNEQFF. For the CDR3, the DNA is TGCGCCAGCAGCCAAGAGTGGGAGGGCGGATACAATGAGCAGTTCTTC.

There are many counts of this clone. This rearrangement joins TRBV28 to TRBJ2-5; 10 bases align to TRBD2. CDR1 is MDHEN, CDR2 SYDVKM, per germline. This CDR3 has 13 amino acids. The J segment lost 5 bases and the V segment lost 6 bases, leaving 3 bases of the junction unmatched. This CDR3 reads CASRTSGIETQYF. CDR3 DNA: TGTGCCAGCAGAACTAGCGGGATTGAGACCCAGTACTTC.

The chain joins TRBV29-1 to TRBJ2-1, with 16 bases fitting TRBD2. With 4 bases clipped from V and 9 bases from J, the junction kept 3 bases outside the gene matches. The CDR3 has 14 residues. The germline CDR1 and CDR2 sequences are SQVTM and ANQGSEA. Written as DNA, the CDR3 is TGCAGCGTTGCGGGGACTAGCGGGAGGGTTGAGCAGTTCTTC. Its translation is CSVAGTSGRVEQFF.

The chain recombines TRBV27 with TRBJ2-7; TRBD1 is a possible D gene (6 bases). V lost 5 bases, J lost 2 bases, and 13 bases lay in between. This CDR3 is 14 amino acids long. The germline V gene has CDR1 MNHEY and CDR2 SMNVEV (reference sequence). The CDR3: CASSPDSLTYEQYF. The CDR3 DNA sequence: TGTGCCAGCAGTCCGGACAGCCTGACCTACGAGCAGTACTTC.

Only one count was recorded for this clone. The chain employs TRBV5-1 and TRBJ1-2; D may be TRBD1 (6 bases). Germline values: CDR1 SGHRS, CDR2 YFSETQ. With 4 bases removed from V and 5 bases from J, the gap between germline ends came to 21 bases. This CDR3 has 16 residues. The CDR3 protein is CASSDPGHLTLYGYTF. CDR3 nucleotide sequence: TGCGCCAGCAGCGACCCGGGACACCTCACCCTATATGGCTACACCTTC. Together with reference TRBV5-1 and TRBJ1-2, the CDR3 gives the full variable domain: KAGVTQTPRYLIKTRGQQVTLSCSPISGHRSVSWYQQTPGQGLQFLFEYFSETQRNKGNFPGRFSGRQFSNSRSEMNVSTLELGDSALYLCASSDPGHLTLYGYTFGSGTRLTVV.

With regard to this clone: A junction end diverges from the germline sequence, so it may reflect a read error. CDR3 sequence: CASGLVSRETQYF. CDR3 in DNA: TGTGCCAGCGGTTTAGTTAGTCGGGAGACCCAGTACTTC. The V gene is TRBV27, the J gene TRBJ2-5; D call uncertain. The CDR3 is 13 residues long. Germline lookup yields CDR1 MNHEY and CDR2 SMNVEV (reference sequence).

CDR3 residues: CASSFPSGRDNEQFF. CDR3 nucleotide sequence: TGTGCCAGCAGTTTCCCCAGCGGGAGGGACAATGAGCAGTTCTTC. V usage is TRBV27 and J usage is TRBJ2-1; 10 bases are a match to TRBD2. The length of the CDR3 is 15 residues. Germline CDR1 and CDR2: MNHEY and SMNVEV (reference sequence). The junction had 4 bases not matched to a gene; V was cut back by 3 bases and J by 5 bases.

The rearrangement links TRBV5-1 to TRBJ1-3; D remains ambiguous. Trimming removed 0 bases at V and 0 bases at J, with 16 bases between. CDR3 size: 18 residues. Germline loops: CDR1 SGHRS, CDR2 YFSETQ. The CDR3 nucleotides are TGCGCCAGCAGCTTGGATTTGGAGGGCCCGAGCTCTGGAAACACCATATATTTT. It is translated as CASSLDLEGPSSGNTIYF. Based on the CDR3 plus reference TRBV5-1 and TRBJ1-3, the full variable domain is KAGVTQTPRYLIKTRGQQVTLSCSPISGHRSVSWYQQTPGQGLQFLFEYFSETQRNKGNFPGRFSGRQFSNSRSEMNVSTLELGDSALYLCASSLDLEGPSSGNTIYFGEGSWLTVV.

In this sample, this clone turned up once. This sequence joins TRBV11-2 and TRBJ2-1, with a possible D match to TRBD2 (5 bases). Per germline, CDR1 SGHAT and CDR2 FQNNGV. Trimming shortened V by 1 base and J by 2 bases, and 12 bases separated the two germline ends. The CDR3 contains 16 residues. CDR3 sequence: CASSLVGATPYNEQFF. The CDR3 region has the DNA TGTGCCAGCAGCTTAGTGGGAGCGACCCCCTACAATGAGCAGTTCTTC.

The chain has TRBV18 and TRBJ1-1; maybe TRBD1 (5 bases). Deletions cut 3 bases from V and 1 base from J, with 12 bases between. CDR3 length: 15 residues. The germline gives CDR1 KGHSH, CDR2 LQKENI. The CDR3 spells CASSPNTGPNTEAFF. The CDR3 DNA reads as TGTGCCAGCTCACCTAACACAGGCCCGAACACTGAAGCTTTCTTT.

The chain combines TRBV7-2 with TRBJ2-5; D call uncertain. CDR3 length: 13 residues. Germline V gene lookup returns CDR1 SGHTA and CDR2 FQGNSA. V was pared by 1 base and J by 4 bases, with 7 bases between. CDR3 amino acids: CASSLGGTETQYF. CDR3 DNA sequence: TGTGCCAGCAGCTTAGGGGGAACAGAGACCCAGTACTTC.

The chain joins TRBV7-9 to TRBJ2-7, with 10 bases fitting TRBD2. V lost 3 bases and J lost 4; bases outside the gene matches: 3. Germline lookup yields CDR1 SEHNR and CDR2 FQNEAQ (reference sequence). The CDR3 loop spans 14 amino acids. The chain's CDR3 is CASSFSSGSYEQYF. CDR3 in DNA: TGTGCCAGCAGCTTTTCTAGCGGGAGTTACGAGCAGTACTTC.

This clone was counted only a few times. The rearrangement links TRBV7-9 to TRBJ2-5; TRBD2 matches 12 bases. Germline CDR1 reads SEHNR; CDR2 reads FQNEAQ (reference sequence). CDR3 length: 16 residues. With V trimmed by 5 bases and J by 5 bases, 9 bases remained unmatched. The CDR3 sequence is CASSARTSGKGETQYF. The CDR3 DNA reads TGTGCCAGCAGCGCCCGGACTAGCGGGAAGGGCGAGACCCAGTACTTC.